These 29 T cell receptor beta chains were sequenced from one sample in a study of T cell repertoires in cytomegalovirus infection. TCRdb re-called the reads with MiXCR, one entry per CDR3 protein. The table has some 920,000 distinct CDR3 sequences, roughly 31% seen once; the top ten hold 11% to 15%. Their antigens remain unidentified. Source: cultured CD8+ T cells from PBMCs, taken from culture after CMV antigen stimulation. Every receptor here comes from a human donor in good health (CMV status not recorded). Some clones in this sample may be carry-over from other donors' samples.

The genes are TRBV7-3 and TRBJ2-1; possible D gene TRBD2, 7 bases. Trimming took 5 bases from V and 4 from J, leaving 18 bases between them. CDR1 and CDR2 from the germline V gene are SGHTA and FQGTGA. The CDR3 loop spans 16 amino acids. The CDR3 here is CASSQVGGAGYNEQFF. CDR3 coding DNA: TGTGCCAGCAGCCAAGTTGGGGGGGCAGGTTACAATGAGCAGTTCTTC. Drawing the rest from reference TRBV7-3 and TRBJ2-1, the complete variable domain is GAGVSQTPSNKVTEKGKYVELRCDPISGHTALYWYRQSLGQGPEFLIYFQGTGAADDSGLPNDRFFAVRPEGSVSTLKIQRTERGDSAVYLCASSQVGGAGYNEQFFGPGTRLTVL.

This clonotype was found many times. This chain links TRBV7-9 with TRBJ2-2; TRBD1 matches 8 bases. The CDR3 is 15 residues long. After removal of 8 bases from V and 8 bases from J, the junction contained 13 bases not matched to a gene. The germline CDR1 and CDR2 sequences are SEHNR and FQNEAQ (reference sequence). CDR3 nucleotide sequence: TGTGCCAGCCCAACCCTCCAGGGGGCGCCTGGGGAGCTGTTTTTT. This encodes CASPTLQGAPGELFF.

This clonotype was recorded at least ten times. CDR3 nucleotides: TGTGCCAGCAGCTTAGGTTACTCCGGTGCGGGGGGGCCTCGAGAGACCCAGTACTTC. It is translated as CASSLGYSGAGGPRETQYF. The chain links TRBV7-8 to TRBJ2-5; TRBD2 matches at 9 bases. The germline V gene encodes CDR1 SGHVS and CDR2 FQNEAQ. Trimming removed 1 base from V and 4 bases from J; junction bases left unmatched: 16. This CDR3 is built from 19 residues.

The CDR3 loop is CASSLEGTYTDTQYF. CDR3 coding DNA: TGCGCCAGCAGCTTGGAAGGGACCTACACAGATACGCAGTATTTT. The chain is built from TRBV5-1 and TRBJ2-3, with D perhaps given as TRBD1 or TRBD2 (5 bases each). V lost 0 bases and J 2 bases, leaving 10 bases between the germline ends. Per the germline V gene, CDR1 is SGHRS and CDR2 is YFSETQ. This CDR3 spans 15 amino acids.

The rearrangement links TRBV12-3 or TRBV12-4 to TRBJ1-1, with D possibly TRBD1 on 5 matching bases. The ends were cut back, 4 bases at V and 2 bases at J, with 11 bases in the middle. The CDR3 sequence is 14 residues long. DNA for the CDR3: TGTGCCAGCAGTTCGGACACACACAACACTGAAGCTTTCTTT. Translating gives CASSSDTHNTEAFF.

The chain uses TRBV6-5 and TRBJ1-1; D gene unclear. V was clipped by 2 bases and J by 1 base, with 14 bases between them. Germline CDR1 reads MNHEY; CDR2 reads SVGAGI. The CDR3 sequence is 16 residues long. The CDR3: CASSYPEAAGNTEAFF. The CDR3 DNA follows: TGTGCCAGCAGTTACCCCGAAGCGGCAGGGAACACTGAAGCTTTCTTT.

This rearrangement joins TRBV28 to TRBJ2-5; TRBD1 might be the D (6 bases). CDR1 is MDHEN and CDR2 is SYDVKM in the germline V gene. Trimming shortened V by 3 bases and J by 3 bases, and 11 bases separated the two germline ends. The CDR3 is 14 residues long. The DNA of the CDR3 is TGTGCCAGCAGTTTTAGGACAGTTAAAGAGACCCAGTACTTC. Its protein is CASSFRTVKETQYF.

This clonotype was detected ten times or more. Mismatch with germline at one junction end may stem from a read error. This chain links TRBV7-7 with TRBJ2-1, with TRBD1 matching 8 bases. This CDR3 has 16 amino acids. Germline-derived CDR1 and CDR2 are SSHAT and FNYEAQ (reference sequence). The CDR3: CASSLRTGSAGDEQFF. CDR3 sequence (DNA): TGTGCTAGCAGCTTAAGGACAGGGTCAGCCGGCGATGAGCAGTTCTTC.

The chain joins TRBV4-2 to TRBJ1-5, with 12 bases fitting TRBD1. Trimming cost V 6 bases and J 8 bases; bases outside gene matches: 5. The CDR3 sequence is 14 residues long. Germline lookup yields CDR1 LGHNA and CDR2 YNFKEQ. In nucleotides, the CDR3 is TGTGCCAGCAGTGGGACAGGGGGCTATGAGCCCCAGCATTTT. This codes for CASSGTGGYEPQHF.

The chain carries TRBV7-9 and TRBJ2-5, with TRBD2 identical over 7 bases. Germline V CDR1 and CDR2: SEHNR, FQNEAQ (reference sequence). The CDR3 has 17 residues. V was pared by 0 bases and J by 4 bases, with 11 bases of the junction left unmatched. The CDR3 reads CASSLAVKDPGGETQYF. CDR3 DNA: TGTGCCAGCAGCTTAGCGGTAAAGGACCCGGGGGGAGAGACCCAGTACTTC.

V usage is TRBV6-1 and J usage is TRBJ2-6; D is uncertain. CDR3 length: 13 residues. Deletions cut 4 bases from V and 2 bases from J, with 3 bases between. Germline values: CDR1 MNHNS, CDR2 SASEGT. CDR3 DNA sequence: TGTGCCAGCAGTGGTCCTGGGGCCAACGTCCTGACTTTC. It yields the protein CASSGPGANVLTF.

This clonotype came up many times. Written as DNA, the CDR3 is TGTGCCAGCAGCTTAGAGTCGGGGGGGTACACTGAAGCTTTCTTT. Translating it yields CASSLESGGYTEAFF. The V and J genes are TRBV7-9 and TRBJ1-1; D is possibly TRBD1 (5 bases). Germline V CDR1 and CDR2: SEHNR, FQNEAQ (reference sequence). V gave up 1 base and J gave up 3 bases, with 12 bases separating them. There are 15 residues in the CDR3.

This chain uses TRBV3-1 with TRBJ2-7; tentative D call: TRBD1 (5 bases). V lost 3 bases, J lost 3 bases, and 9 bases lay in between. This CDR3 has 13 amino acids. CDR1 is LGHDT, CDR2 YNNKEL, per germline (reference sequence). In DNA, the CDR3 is TGTGCCAGCAGCCACATGACAGACTACGAGCAGTACTTC. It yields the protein CASSHMTDYEQYF.

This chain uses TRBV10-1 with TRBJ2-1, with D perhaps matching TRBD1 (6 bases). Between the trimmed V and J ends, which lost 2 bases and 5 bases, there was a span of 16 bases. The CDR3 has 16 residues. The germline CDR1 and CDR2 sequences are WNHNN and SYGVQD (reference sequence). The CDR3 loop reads CASSEPWGLAHNEQFF. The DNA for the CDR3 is TGCGCCAGCAGTGAGCCTTGGGGGCTAGCCCACAATGAGCAGTTCTTC.

The CDR3 is CSPRDSLYGYTF. The CDR3 nucleotides are TGCAGTCCCCGGGACAGCCTATATGGCTACACCTTC. The rearrangement uses TRBV20-1 and TRBJ1-2; 7 bases line up with TRBD1. Germline values: CDR1 DFQATT, CDR2 SNEGSKA (reference sequence). The CDR3 extends over 12 amino acids. V lost 8 bases to trimming and J lost 5 bases; unmatched junction nucleotides: 8.

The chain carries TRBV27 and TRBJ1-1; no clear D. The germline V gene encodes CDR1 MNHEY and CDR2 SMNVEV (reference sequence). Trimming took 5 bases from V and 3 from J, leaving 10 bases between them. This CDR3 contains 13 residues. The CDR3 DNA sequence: TGTGCCAGCAGTCAATACATCGACACTGAAGCTTTCTTT. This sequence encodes CASSQYIDTEAFF.

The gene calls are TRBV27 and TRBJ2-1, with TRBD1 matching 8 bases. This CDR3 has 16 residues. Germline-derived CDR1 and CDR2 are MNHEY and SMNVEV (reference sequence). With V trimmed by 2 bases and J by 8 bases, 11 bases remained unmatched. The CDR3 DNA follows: TGTGCCAGCAGTTTAACGGACAGGGAGGCCTATGATGAGCAGTTCTTC. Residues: CASSLTDREAYDEQFF.

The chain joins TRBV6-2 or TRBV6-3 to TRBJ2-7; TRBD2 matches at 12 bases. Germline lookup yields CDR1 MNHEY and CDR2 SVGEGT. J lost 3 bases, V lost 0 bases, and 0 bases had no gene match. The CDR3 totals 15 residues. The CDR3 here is CASSYSTSGSYEQYF. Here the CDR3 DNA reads TGTGCCAGCAGTTACTCGACTAGCGGGAGCTACGAGCAGTACTTC.

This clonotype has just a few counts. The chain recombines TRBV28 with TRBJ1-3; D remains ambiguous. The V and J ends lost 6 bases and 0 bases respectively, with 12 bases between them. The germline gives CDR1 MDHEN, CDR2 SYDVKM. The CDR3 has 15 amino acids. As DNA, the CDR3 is TGTGCCAGCAGCATAACTCTTAGCTCTGGAAACACCATATATTTT. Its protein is CASSITLSSGNTIYF.

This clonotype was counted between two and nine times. CDR3 amino acids: CASSLSRKGPPSTQETQYF. The CDR3 DNA reads TGTGCCAGCAGCCTTTCGAGGAAGGGACCACCATCCACCCAAGAGACCCAGTACTTC. The chain is built from TRBV7-6 and TRBJ2-5, with D tentatively TRBD1 or TRBD2 (5 bases each). The germline V gene has CDR1 SGHVS and CDR2 FNYEAQ. The CDR3 consists of 19 residues. V gave up 5 bases and J gave up 1 base, with 26 bases separating them.

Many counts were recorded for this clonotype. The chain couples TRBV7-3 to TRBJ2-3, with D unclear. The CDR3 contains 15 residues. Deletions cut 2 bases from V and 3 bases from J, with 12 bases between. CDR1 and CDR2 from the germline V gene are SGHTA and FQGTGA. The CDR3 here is CASSLALGPTDTQYF. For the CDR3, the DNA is TGTGCCAGCAGCTTAGCTCTAGGGCCGACAGATACGCAGTATTTT. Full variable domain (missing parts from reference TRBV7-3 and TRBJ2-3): GAGVSQTPSNKVTEKGKYVELRCDPISGHTALYWYRQSLGQGPEFLIYFQGTGAADDSGLPNDRFFAVRPEGSVSTLKIQRTERGDSAVYLCASSLALGPTDTQYFGPGTRLTVL.

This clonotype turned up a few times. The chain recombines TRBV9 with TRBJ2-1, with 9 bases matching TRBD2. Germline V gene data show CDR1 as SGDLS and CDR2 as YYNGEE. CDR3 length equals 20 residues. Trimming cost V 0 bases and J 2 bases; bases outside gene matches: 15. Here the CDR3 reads CASSVGGEGSGGPTYNEQFF. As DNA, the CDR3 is TGTGCCAGCAGCGTAGGGGGAGAGGGTAGCGGGGGCCCAACCTACAATGAGCAGTTCTTC.

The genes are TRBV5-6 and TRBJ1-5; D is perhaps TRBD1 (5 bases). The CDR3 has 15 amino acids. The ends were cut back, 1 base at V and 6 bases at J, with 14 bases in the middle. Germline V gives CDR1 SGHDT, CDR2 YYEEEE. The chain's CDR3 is CASSLKPRGGQPQHF. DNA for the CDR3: TGTGCCAGCAGCTTGAAGCCAAGGGGCGGTCAGCCCCAGCATTTT.

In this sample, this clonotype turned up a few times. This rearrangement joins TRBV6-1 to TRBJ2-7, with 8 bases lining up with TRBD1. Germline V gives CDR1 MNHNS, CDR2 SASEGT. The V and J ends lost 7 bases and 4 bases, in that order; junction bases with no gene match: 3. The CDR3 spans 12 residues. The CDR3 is CASNNRGYEQYF. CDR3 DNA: TGTGCCAGCAATAACAGGGGGTACGAGCAGTACTTC.

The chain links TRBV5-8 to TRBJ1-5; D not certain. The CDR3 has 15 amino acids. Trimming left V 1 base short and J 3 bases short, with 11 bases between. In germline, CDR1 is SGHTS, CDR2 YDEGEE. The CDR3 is CASSLYPGNNQPQHF. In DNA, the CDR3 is TGTGCCAGCAGCTTGTATCCGGGGAACAATCAGCCCCAGCATTTT.

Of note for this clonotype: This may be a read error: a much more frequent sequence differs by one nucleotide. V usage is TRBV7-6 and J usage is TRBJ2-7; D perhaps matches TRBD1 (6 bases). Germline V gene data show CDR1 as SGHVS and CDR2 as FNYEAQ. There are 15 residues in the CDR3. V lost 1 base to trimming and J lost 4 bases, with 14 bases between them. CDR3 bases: TGTGCCAGCAGCTTAGAGGACAGTCCCCGTTACGAGCAGTACTTC. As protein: CASSLEDSPRYEQYF. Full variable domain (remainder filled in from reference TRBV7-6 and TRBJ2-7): GAGVSQSPRYKVTKRGQDVALRCDPISGHVSLYWYRQALGQGPEFLTYFNYEAQQDKSGLPNDRFSAERPEGSISTLTIQRTEQRDSAMYRCASSLEDSPRYEQYFGPGTRLTVT.

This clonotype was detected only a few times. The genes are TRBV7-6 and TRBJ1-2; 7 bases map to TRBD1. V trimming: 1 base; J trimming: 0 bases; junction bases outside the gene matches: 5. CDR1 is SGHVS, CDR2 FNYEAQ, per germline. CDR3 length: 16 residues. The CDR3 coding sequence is TGTGCCAGCAGCTTAGGGGACAGAATTTCTAACTATGGCTACACCTTC. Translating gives CASSLGDRISNYGYTF.

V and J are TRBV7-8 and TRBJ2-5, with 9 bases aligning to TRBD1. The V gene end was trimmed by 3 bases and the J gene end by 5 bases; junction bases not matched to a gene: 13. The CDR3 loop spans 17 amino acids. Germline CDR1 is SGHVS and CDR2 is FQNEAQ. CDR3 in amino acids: CASSLTREGQGEETQYF. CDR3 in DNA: TGTGCCAGCAGCTTGACTCGAGAGGGACAGGGTGAGGAGACCCAGTACTTC.

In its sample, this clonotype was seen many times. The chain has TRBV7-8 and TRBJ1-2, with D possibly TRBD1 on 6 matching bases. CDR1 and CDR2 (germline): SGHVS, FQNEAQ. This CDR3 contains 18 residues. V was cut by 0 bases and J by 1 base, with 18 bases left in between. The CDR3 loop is CASSLAKTGHDLNYGYTF. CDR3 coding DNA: TGTGCCAGCAGCTTAGCGAAGACAGGTCACGATCTTAACTATGGCTACACCTTC.